The present entry profiles one TCR beta chain with its context. Its antigen is currently not known. The record has no base qualities; no much larger clone is one base away. The donors belonged to the validation cohort of around 130 subjects, which was separate from the approximately 700-subject first cohort. The method behind the library was the immunoSEQ multiplex PCR assay. In the source study's methods: A statistical classification framework was built for diagnosing cytomegalovirus status from the catalog of TCR beta chain sequences. Drawn from immuneACCESS, this table holds only the in-frame rearrangements with V and J called that TCRdb kept. Clones are partly lost; checked studies trace under half to an unresolved V gene and leave the rest unexplained. The V and J calls and the clone size are those of that table, but D and trimming were determined from the DNA. The sample table holds 65,000 to 75,000 clones, of which around 94% were seen once. The ten largest account for about 1.6% of the sample.

This sample was taken from a study of cytomegalovirus exposure and HLA in healthy donors (dated by TCRdb to between 2016 and 2019). General notes on the study: According to a later analysis, one platform produced both the 100 to 150 validation repertoires and the 620 or so repertoires of the first cohort. To predict cytomegalovirus infection status, the study combined high-throughput TCR immunosequencing, statistical association of individual TCRs with disease status, and machine learning. Along with the 666-subject first cohort, a separate validation cohort of approximately 110 different subjects was used. The study aimed to test whether cataloging public T cell receptors could reveal signatures of past pathogen exposure.

What the authors observed across the whole study: The validation cohort had no HLA typing available for a later analysis, so co-occurrence within that cohort was assessed over all 130 or so repertoires. While some public TCRs were present in many individuals, most TCR sequences turned up only very rarely across donors. The classifier was reported to diagnose cytomegalovirus status with high specificity and sensitivity in both the original and validation cohorts. A few of the identified cytomegalovirus-associated TCR beta chains were confirmed in vitro to be specific for cytomegalovirus antigens. According to the authors, the approach could potentially be generalized to other disease states and immunological phenotypes. The study gave a list of around 170 TCR beta chains associated with cytomegalovirus. A later analysis found that TCRs clustered in the first cohort also tended to co-occur in the 95 to 150 validation repertoires, with 90% to 95% of cluster scores above 0.

CDR1 SGHDN and CDR2 FVKESK were looked up in the germline V gene. V loses 1 base, J loses 3 bases, and the germline ends lie 11 bases apart. The CDR3 contains 15 residues, cysteine and phenylalanine counted. CDR3 DNA is the only sequence kept; it has 45 bases, read in frame from the first base. Material: PBMCs. The sequence derives from a man in his late teens or twenties in good health and CMV-seropositive. This chain is built from TRBV14 and TRBJ2-3, with the D segment identity uncertain. In nucleotide form, the sequence is TGTGCCAGCAGCCAAGCCCTTACCAGGACAGATACGCAGTATTTT. Its translation reads: CASSQALTRTDTQYF.